These 6 T cell receptor beta chains were all obtained from the same sample, sequenced in a study of CD8+ T cells in alopecia areata. The sequencing template was cDNA reverse transcribed from extracted RNA. Profiling relied on immunoSEQ multiplex PCR, and the TCRdb table lists in-frame clones only, not all of them. The repertoire consists of about 130,000 clones, with around 50% occurring once and the leading ten covering nearly 6.5%. The sample was CD4+ T cells sorted from blood, taken at week 0. The origin of the receptors is a human donor with alopecia areata.

This sequence joins TRBV29-1 and TRBJ2-7, with 7 bases lining up with TRBD2. With 4 bases clipped from V and 1 base from J, the junction kept 4 bases outside the gene matches. The CDR3 contains 13 residues. Germline assignment: CDR1 SQVTM and CDR2 ANQGSEA. The CDR3, as DNA: TGCAGCGTTGTTTCTAGCGGTTCCTACGAGCAGTACTTC. This sequence encodes CSVVSSGSYEQYF.

The V and J genes are TRBV5-1 and TRBJ2-3; tentative D call: TRBD2 (5 bases). The V gene lost 0 bases and the J gene lost 4 bases, with 9 bases spanning the gap. CDR3 size: 14 residues. The germline V gene encodes CDR1 SGHRS and CDR2 YFSETQ. In DNA, the CDR3 is TGCGCCAGCAGCTTGGAGCGGTTAGCAGATACGCAGTATTTT. Amino acids: CASSLERLADTQYF.

V usage is TRBV2 and J usage is TRBJ2-5; a weak D match, TRBD2 (6 bases). V shed 6 bases and J shed 9 bases, with 11 bases lying between them. Germline values: CDR1 SNHLY, CDR2 FYNNEI. The CDR3 is 11 residues long. The CDR3 spells CASREWGAQYF. As DNA, the CDR3 is TGTGCCAGCAGAGAGTGGGGGGCCCAGTACTTC. The full variable domain, completed using reference TRBV2 and TRBJ2-5, is EPEVTQTPSHQVTQMGQEVILRCVPISNHLYFYWYRQILGQKVEFLVSFYNNEISEKSEIFDDQFSVERPDGSNFTLKIRSTKLEDSAMYFCASREWGAQYFGPGTRLLVL.

This sequence joins TRBV5-1 and TRBJ1-5; tentatively, D is TRBD1 (5 bases). The CDR3 has 14 amino acids. Germline lookup yields CDR1 SGHRS and CDR2 YFSETQ. V gave up 4 bases and J gave up 3 bases, with 11 bases separating them. This CDR3 is CASSPGTYNQPQHF. DNA of the CDR3: TGCGCCAGCAGCCCAGGGACTTACAATCAGCCCCAGCATTTT.

The DNA for the CDR3 is TGCAGCGTTCCCACAACCCCCCCCCGGGGGACAGCGAAGGAGCCCCAGCATTTT. Its translation: CSVPTTPPRGTAKEPQHF. The chain links TRBV29-1 to TRBJ1-5, with 7 bases lining up with TRBD1. Germline assignment: CDR1 SQVTM and CDR2 ANQGSEA. Trimming removed 5 bases from V and 8 bases from J; junction bases left unmatched: 24. This CDR3 has 18 amino acids.

This chain joins TRBV5-1 and TRBJ2-3; 7 bases match TRBD1. The CDR3 spans 15 residues. The germline V gene encodes CDR1 SGHRS and CDR2 YFSETQ. Losses at the gene ends were 4 bases for V and 6 bases for J; bases not matched to a gene: 11. CDR3 region: CASSPDGQQGDTQYF. Here the CDR3 DNA reads TGCGCCAGCAGCCCGGACGGACAACAGGGGGATACGCAGTATTTT.